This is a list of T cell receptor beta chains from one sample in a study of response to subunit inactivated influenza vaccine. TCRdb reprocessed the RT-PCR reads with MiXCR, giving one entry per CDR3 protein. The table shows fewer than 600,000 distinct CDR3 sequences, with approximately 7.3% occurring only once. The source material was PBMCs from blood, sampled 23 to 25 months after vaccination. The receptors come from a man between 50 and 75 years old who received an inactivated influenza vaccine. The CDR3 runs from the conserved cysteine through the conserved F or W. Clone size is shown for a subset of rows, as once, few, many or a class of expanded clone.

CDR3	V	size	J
CASSYGGRPYEQYF	TRBV6-5	many	TRBJ2-7
CSARDIRTGLQFYGYTF	TRBV20-1	NA	TRBJ1-2
CAISQSTDTQYF	TRBV10-3	many	TRBJ2-3
CSVSGRNTDTQYF	TRBV29-1	many	TRBJ2-3
CSASPYGATPYEQYF	TRBV20-1	NA	TRBJ2-7
CASSLTDVYEQYF	TRBV11-2	many	TRBJ2-7
CSARVGSVYNEKLFF	TRBV20-1	few	TRBJ1-4
CASSLTGGTTGELFF	TRBV7-7	few	TRBJ2-2
CAISVGQGAGEAFF	TRBV10-3	few	TRBJ1-1
CSAPSLENNEQFF	TRBV20-1	NA	TRBJ2-1
CASNTAGGLNEQFF	TRBV6-1	NA	TRBJ2-1
CASGRSGSGSYEQYF	TRBV28	many	TRBJ2-7
CASSPPSGSGYEQFF	TRBV7-2	NA	TRBJ2-1
CASSSGGYNEQFF	TRBV14	many	TRBJ2-1
CASSGAGVYNEQFF	TRBV25-1	many	TRBJ2-1
CATSDSSSYEQYF	TRBV24-1	many	TRBJ2-7
CSVRGQEETQYF	TRBV29-1	many	TRBJ2-5
CASSLLTSSYNEQFF	TRBV7-9	many	TRBJ2-1
CASSQSYGRETQYF	TRBV16	NA	TRBJ2-5
CATRDRADTGELFF	TRBV19	NA	TRBJ2-2
CASTRGQGLIEYGYTF	TRBV12-3/TRBV12-4	many	TRBJ1-2
CAISAHGATGELFF	TRBV10-3	many	TRBJ2-2
CASSLSGSGRGEQFF	TRBV5-1	few	TRBJ2-1
CASSSSLAGDYNEQFF	TRBV5-1	few	TRBJ2-1
CASSLVKGQYEQYF	TRBV7-2	few	TRBJ2-7
CSVSQGGQETDTQYF	TRBV29-1	many	TRBJ2-3